The 32 T cell receptor beta chains listed next were all sequenced from one sample in a study of cytomegalovirus exposure and HLA in healthy donors. In the PCR, 60 Vbeta and 13 Jbeta primers were used. Using immunoSEQ multiplex PCR, the repertoire was profiled, and TCRdb retains in-frame clones only, with some absent. The sample lists tens of thousands of clones, approximately 88% occurring once. What was sequenced was PBMCs. The receptors come from a woman aged 50 to 60 in good health and CMV-seronegative.

The chain recombines TRBV15 with TRBJ2-5; 11 bases fit TRBD2. This CDR3 spans 16 amino acids. Germline CDR1 and CDR2: LNHNV and YYDKDF (reference sequence). J was trimmed by 4 bases and V by 0 bases; bases with no gene match: 4. The CDR3 DNA reads TGTGCCACCAGCAGAGAAGTAGCGGGGGGGCTAGAGACCCAGTACTTC. Translating gives CATSREVAGGLETQYF.

On this clone itself: One end of the junction is discordant with germline, which a read error may explain. The rearrangement uses TRBV5-5 and TRBJ1-4, with D uncertain. This CDR3 has 11 amino acids. Germline values: CDR1 SGHKS, CDR2 YYEKEE (reference sequence). CDR3 sequence reads: CASSLFRRPVF. The CDR3 DNA reads TGTGCCAGCAGCCTGTTTCGCAGGCCGGTTTTT.

The chain employs TRBV5-6 and TRBJ2-7, with 7 bases lining up with TRBD2. Per the germline V gene, CDR1 is SGHDT and CDR2 is YYEEEE. The CDR3 is made up of 13 amino acids. V shed 4 bases, J shed 2 bases, and the junction held 3 bases outside the gene matches. This CDR3 reads CASSPRGAYEQYV. The CDR3 coding sequence is TGTGCCAGCAGCCCCCGGGGGGCCTACGAGCAGTACGTC.

V gene TRBV6-1 combines with J gene TRBJ1-5; 8 bases are a match to TRBD1. The CDR3 runs 14 residues. Trimming at V came to 5 bases and at J to 6 bases, leaving 6 bases not matched to a gene. The germline V gene has CDR1 MNHNS and CDR2 SASEGT. The CDR3 region has the DNA TGTGCCAGCAGTAGCGGACAGGGAAGTCAGCCCCAGCATTTT. Translated: CASSSGQGSQPQHF.

CDR3 region: CASSYSRGGGAYEQYF. As DNA, the CDR3 is TGTGCCAGCAGTTACTCAAGAGGGGGCGGGGCCTACGAGCAGTACTTC. V is TRBV6-5 and J is TRBJ2-7; weak D call: TRBD1 (7 bases). The germline CDR1 and CDR2 sequences are MNHEY and SVGAGI. With 0 bases removed from V and 2 bases from J, the gap between germline ends came to 14 bases. This CDR3 has 16 residues.

The chain recombines TRBV27 with TRBJ2-5; perhaps TRBD2 as D (6 bases). In germline, CDR1 is MNHEY, CDR2 SMNVEV (reference sequence). The CDR3 is made up of 16 amino acids. V lost 3 bases to trimming and J lost 1 base, with 15 bases between them. CDR3 in amino acids: CASSFKVRGFQETQYF. The CDR3 region has the DNA TGTGCCAGCAGTTTTAAAGTACGGGGGTTCCAAGAGACCCAGTACTTC.

The V call is TRBV5-6, the J call TRBJ2-3; a weak D match, TRBD1 (6 bases). Trimming took 2 bases from V and 0 from J, leaving 13 bases between them. Germline V gene data show CDR1 as SGHDT and CDR2 as YYEEEE. The CDR3 sequence is 16 residues long. Here the CDR3 DNA reads TGTGCCAGCAGCTTCGCTGGGGGCGGAAGCACAGATACGCAGTATTTT. This codes for CASSFAGGGSTDTQYF.

The rearrangement uses TRBV6-1 and TRBJ1-2, with 12 bases that match TRBD1. Germline V gene lookup returns CDR1 MNHNS and CDR2 SASEGT. The CDR3 sequence is 14 residues long. V lost 7 bases to trimming and J lost 4 bases; unmatched junction nucleotides: 4. For the CDR3, the DNA is TGTGCCAGCACCGGGACAGGGGGCCTCTATGGCTACACCTTC. Its translation: CASTGTGGLYGYTF.

This sequence joins TRBV28 and TRBJ2-3; maybe TRBD1 (6 bases). Trimming removed 5 bases from V and 5 bases from J, with 14 bases in between. Germline loops: CDR1 MDHEN, CDR2 SYDVKM. The CDR3 consists of 14 residues. The CDR3 DNA reads as TGTGCCAGCAGTCGGGACACCTGGAAAGATACGCAGTATTTT. The encoded protein is CASSRDTWKDTQYF.

The chain links TRBV9 to TRBJ2-1; weak D call: TRBD1 (6 bases). Germline-derived CDR1 and CDR2 are SGDLS and YYNGEE. The CDR3 runs to 13 residues. Trimming took 4 bases from V and 7 from J, leaving 12 bases between them. The CDR3 reads CASSPGTWNEQFF. CDR3 nucleotides: TGTGCCAGCAGCCCTGGGACATGGAATGAGCAGTTCTTC.

J is TRBJ2-3 and V is TRBV7-9; D remains unclear. CDR3 size: 14 residues. Germline CDR1 and CDR2: SEHNR and FQNEAQ (reference sequence). V lost 0 bases and J 0 bases, leaving 4 bases between the germline ends. CDR3 bases: TGTGCCAGCAGCTTAGCGAGTAGCACAGATACGCAGTATTTT. Amino acid sequence: CASSLASSTDTQYF.

The chain couples TRBV29-1 to TRBJ2-5, with TRBD2 matching 12 bases. The closer fit of TRBJ2-7 to the DNA end suggests the J call may be wrong. The CDR3 is 19 amino acids. From germline, CDR1 is SQVTM and CDR2 ANQGSEA. DNA of the CDR3: TGCAGCGTTGAAGAAGTAGCCGGGACTAGCGGGCAGAGCTCCTACGAGCAGTACTTC. Protein sequence: CSVEEVAGTSGQSSYEQYF.

The chain carries TRBV18 and TRBJ2-2, with D perhaps TRBD1 (6 bases). The CDR3 contains 15 residues. V gave up 3 bases and J gave up 0 bases, with 8 bases separating them. Germline CDR1 reads KGHSH; CDR2 reads LQKENI. Written as DNA, the CDR3 is TGTGCCAGCTCACCCGACAGGACGAACACCGGGGAGCTGTTTTTT. Amino acid sequence: CASSPDRTNTGELFF.

The chain combines TRBV5-4 with TRBJ1-2; maybe TRBD1 (6 bases). The CDR3 extends over 13 amino acids. Germline CDR1 and CDR2: SGHNT and YYREEE (reference sequence). Trimming pared 4 bases from V and 1 base from J, leaving 8 bases between. CDR3 DNA: TGTGCCAGCAGCCGGGACAATAACTATGGCTACACCTTC. It specifies CASSRDNNYGYTF.

CDR3 coding DNA: TGTGCCATCAGTGAGTGGCGCAATCAGCCCCAGCATTTT. Translated, it gives CAISEWRNQPQHF. V usage is TRBV10-3 and J usage is TRBJ1-5; D ambiguous. The germline CDR1 and CDR2 sequences are ENHRY and SYGVKD. The ends were cut back, 1 base at V and 2 bases at J, with 3 bases in the middle. This CDR3 is 13 amino acids long.

This chain uses TRBV5-4 with TRBJ1-6, with D tentatively TRBD1 (6 bases). Germline V gives CDR1 SGHNT, CDR2 YYREEE (reference sequence). The CDR3 loop spans 15 amino acids. V dropped 4 bases and J dropped 7 bases, with 15 bases sitting between them. The CDR3 loop is CASSLDRTINSPLHF. CDR3 nucleotides: TGTGCCAGCAGCCTCGACAGGACCATCAATTCACCCCTCCACTTT. Full variable domain (outside the CDR3, taken from reference TRBV5-4 and TRBJ1-6): ETGVTQSPTHLIKTRGQQVTLRCSSQSGHNTVSWYQQALGQGPQFIFQYYREEENGRGNFPPRFSGLQFPNYSSELNVNALELDDSALYLCASSLDRTINSPLHFGNGTRLTVT.

The V and J genes are TRBV6-1 and TRBJ1-1; D possibly corresponds to TRBD1 (6 bases). The CDR3 is 17 amino acids. V was shortened by 4 bases and J by 2 bases, with 20 bases between the two germline ends. Germline CDR1 reads MNHNS; CDR2 reads SASEGT. The CDR3 sequence is CASSAFLWGGLNTEAFF. The CDR3 region has the DNA TGTGCCAGCAGTGCGTTCCTTTGGGGGGGGCTAAACACTGAAGCTTTCTTT.

V usage is TRBV29-1 and J usage is TRBJ2-2; TRBD1 matches 10 bases. Germline assignment: CDR1 SQVTM and CDR2 ANQGSEA. After removal of 6 bases from V and 6 bases from J, the junction contained 7 bases not matched to a gene. The CDR3 is 14 residues long. CDR3 region: CSVIWGQGPGELFF. The CDR3 bases are TGCAGCGTGATATGGGGACAGGGGCCCGGGGAGCTGTTTTTT.

V is TRBV7-3 and J is TRBJ2-5; 14 positions agree with TRBD2. The germline V gene encodes CDR1 SGHTA and CDR2 FQGTGA. The CDR3 consists of 15 residues. V was clipped by 2 bases and J by 4 bases; unmatched bases: 0. The DNA for the CDR3 is TGTGCCAGCAGCTTAGGACTAGCGGGAGGAGAGACCCAGTACTTC. Its translation is CASSLGLAGGETQYF.

This clone came up once. The genes are TRBV29-1 and TRBJ2-1; the match to TRBD2 covers 14 bases. The germline V gene encodes CDR1 SQVTM and CDR2 ANQGSEA. Trimming removed 4 bases from V and 7 bases from J; junction bases left unmatched: 6. CDR3 length equals 15 residues. CDR3 protein: CSVGGLAGVRNEQFF. As DNA, the CDR3 is TGCAGCGTTGGGGGACTAGCGGGGGTCCGGAATGAGCAGTTCTTC.

This chain links TRBV5-6 with TRBJ2-6; 7 bases match TRBD1. The CDR3 sequence is 18 residues long. Germline trimming cut 0 bases from V and 0 bases from J; bases unmatched to any gene: 6. CDR1 is SGHDT and CDR2 is YYEEEE in the germline V gene. CDR3 sequence reads: CASSLEGTAYSGANVLTF. The CDR3 DNA sequence: TGTGCCAGCAGCTTGGAGGGGACAGCCTACTCTGGGGCCAACGTCCTGACTTTC.

V gene TRBV5-1 combines with J gene TRBJ2-2; tentative D call: TRBD1 (5 bases). Per the germline V gene, CDR1 is SGHRS and CDR2 is YFSETQ. The CDR3 is made up of 16 amino acids. V lost 0 bases and J 4 bases, leaving 13 bases between the germline ends. CDR3 sequence reads: CASSLAQGAGTGELFF. The CDR3 region has the DNA TGCGCCAGCAGCTTGGCCCAAGGGGCAGGCACCGGGGAGCTGTTTTTT.

The chain uses TRBV10-3 and TRBJ1-2; TRBD1 matches at 7 bases. The CDR3 has 13 residues. The trim removed 2 bases at V and 7 bases at J, leaving 4 bases unmatched. Germline-derived CDR1 and CDR2 are ENHRY and SYGVKD. In DNA, the CDR3 is TGTGCCATCAGTGAGGACAGGGCGAGTGGCTACACCTTC. It yields the protein CAISEDRASGYTF.

The chain has TRBV11-2 and TRBJ1-2; the D gene is possibly TRBD1 (6 bases). V was pared by 4 bases and J by 1 base, with 10 bases between. This CDR3 contains 14 residues. Germline CDR1 SGHAT, CDR2 FQNNGV. The CDR3 reads CASSSTGLNYGYTF. In DNA, the CDR3 is TGTGCCAGCAGCTCGACAGGACTTAACTATGGCTACACCTTC.

The rearrangement uses TRBV19 and TRBJ2-3, with 11 positions matching TRBD2. V was pared by 1 base and J by 5 bases, with 11 bases of the junction left unmatched. The CDR3 consists of 18 residues. The germline gives CDR1 LNHDA, CDR2 SQIVND (reference sequence). CDR3 region: CASSIARGSGGAGDTQYF. In DNA form, the CDR3 reads TGTGCCAGTAGTATAGCCCGGGGTAGCGGGGGGGCGGGAGATACGCAGTATTTT.

The chain recombines TRBV21-1 with TRBJ1-1; no DNA check was done on the table's D call, TRBD1. TRBV21-1 is termed a pseudogene. There are 13 residues in the CDR3. CDR3 in DNA: TGTGCCAGCAGCAAAGGGGCTTTATCTGAAGCTTTCTTT. As protein: CASSKGALSEAFF.

With respect to this clone: At the DNA level, this CDR3 is encoded by other sequences in the same sample as well. This sequence joins TRBV5-1 and TRBJ1-1; no firm D call. V was shortened by 5 bases and J by 3 bases, with 17 bases between the two germline ends. This CDR3 region has 15 residues. Germline V gene data show CDR1 as SGHRS and CDR2 as YFSETQ. CDR3 region: CASRRRLGRDTEAFF. Here the CDR3 DNA reads TGCGCCAGCAGACGCCGTCTCGGGAGGGACACTGAAGCTTTCTTT.

CDR3 sequence reads: CASSPFGQGNYGYTF. In nucleotides, the CDR3 is TGTGCCAGTAGTCCCTTCGGACAGGGTAACTATGGCTACACCTTC. The chain has TRBV19 and TRBJ1-2; 8 nucleotides match TRBD1. Trimming at V came to 5 bases and at J to 1 base, leaving 6 bases not matched to a gene. Germline V CDR1 and CDR2: LNHDA, SQIVND (reference sequence). The CDR3 sequence is 15 residues long.

The CDR3 DNA reads as TGTGCCACCAGTGCGAGGATGGGGACCCAGTACTTC. This sequence encodes CATSARMGTQYF. J is TRBJ2-5 and V is TRBV15; D uncertain. The length of the CDR3 is 12 residues. V was cut by 6 bases and J by 7 bases, with 12 bases left in between. In germline, CDR1 is LNHNV, CDR2 YYDKDF (reference sequence). The whole variable domain, filled in from reference TRBV15 and TRBJ2-5, reads DAMVIQNPRYQVTQFGKPVTLSCSQTLNHNVMYWYQQKSSQAPKLLFHYYDKDFNNEADTPDNFQSRRPNTSFCFLDIRSPGLGDTAMYLCATSARMGTQYFGPGTRLLVL.

The sample holds a few counts of this clone. V gene TRBV28 combines with J gene TRBJ1-2; TRBD1 agrees at 7 bases. The CDR3 runs 15 residues. J lost 8 bases, V lost 5 bases, and 14 bases had no gene match. Germline V gene data show CDR1 as MDHEN and CDR2 as SYDVKM. CDR3 coding DNA: TGTGCCAGCAGTCCTCTAGACAGGGAGCAACGCGGCTACACCTTC. It codes for CASSPLDREQRGYTF.

This chain links TRBV4-1 with TRBJ2-7; TRBD1 might be the D (5 bases). CDR3 length equals 16 residues. The V gene lost 1 base and the J gene lost 1 base, with 14 bases spanning the gap. Per the germline V gene, CDR1 is MGHRA and CDR2 is YSYEKL. The CDR3 spells CASSQVTDPGSYEQYF. The CDR3 bases are TGCGCCAGCAGCCAAGTCACGGACCCAGGGTCCTACGAGCAGTACTTC.

This chain links TRBV19 with TRBJ2-5; 7 bases line up with TRBD1. V dropped 6 bases and J dropped 7; count of bases not matched to a gene: 11. The CDR3 runs 14 residues. From germline, CDR1 is LNHDA and CDR2 SQIVND (reference sequence). The CDR3 loop is CASSPTGPRGTQYF. The CDR3 DNA reads TGTGCCAGTAGCCCGACAGGGCCCCGGGGGACCCAGTACTTC.